The sequence of this T cell receptor beta chain was determined in a study of shared clonotypes between healthy human individuals. Using immunoSEQ multiplex PCR, the repertoire was profiled, and TCRdb retains in-frame clones only, with some absent. The sample carries hundreds of thousands of clones, roughly 98% recorded once. The germline CDR1 and CDR2 sequences are MNHNS and SASEGT. The length of the CDR3 is 17 residues. With 3 bases clipped from V and 6 bases from J, the junction kept 8 bases outside the gene matches. CD8 cells classed as naive were CD45RO-negative and positively selected for CCR7, excluding terminally differentiated effector memory CD45RA+ cells.

This chain joins TRBV6-1 and TRBJ2-1; TRBD2 agrees at 13 bases. The sample was naive CD8+ T cells sorted from blood. The sequence derives from a man younger than 40 in good health. This CDR3 is CASSDLGGLAGLNEQFF. CDR3 in DNA: TGTGCCAGCAGTGATTTGGGGGGACTAGCGGGGCTCAATGAGCAGTTCTTC.